These T cell receptor beta chains were read from a single sample in a study of blood T cell repertoires in COVID-19. Clones were read by immunoSEQ multiplex PCR, and TCRdb kept only the in-frame ones, dropping some. The sample shows 54,000 or so clones, around 83% of them seen only once. The source material was peripheral blood. Receptors were obtained from a woman of 80 years or more with acute or convalescent COVID-19. The CDR3 runs from the conserved cysteine through the conserved F or W. Fields, in order: CDR3 DNA, CDR3 protein, D gene, V gene, clone size, J gene. The D gene is left open where the match is weak. Some rows mark clone size as missing; the rest say once, few, many or name a class of expanded clone.

TGCAGCGTTGAACGTCCTGCGGGTGGCTACACCTTC CSVERPAGGYTF - TRBV29-1 - TRBJ1-2
TGCAGCGCCCGACAGGGACAAGAGACCCAGTACTTC CSARQGQETQYF TRBD1 TRBV29-1 - TRBJ2-5
TGCGCCAGCAGCTTGGCCGGGGTGATAAGCGAAAAACTGTTTTTT CASSLAGVISEKLFF - TRBV5-1 few TRBJ1-4
TGCGCCAGCAGCTCGGGGACTAGCGGCTACGAGCAGTACTTC CASSSGTSGYEQYF TRBD2 TRBV4-1 few TRBJ2-7
TGTGCCACCTCGATTCGGACAGGAAACTATGGCTACACCTTC CATSIRTGNYGYTF TRBD1 TRBV19 - TRBJ1-2
TGTGCCAGCAGTCGACTAGCGGGGGGCAGCAATGAGCAGTTCTTC CASSRLAGGSNEQFF TRBD2 TRBV6-2/TRBV6-3 - TRBJ2-1
TGTGCCAGCAGTTTTACAGGGTACGAGCAGTACTTC CASSFTGYEQYF - TRBV28 - TRBJ2-7
TGTGCCAGCAGCCTACGGACTAGCGGGAGGTCCTACGAGCAGTACTTC CASSLRTSGRSYEQYF TRBD2 TRBV11-2 - TRBJ2-7
TGCAGTGCTAGTCCGGGACAATCCTACGAGCAGTACTTC CSASPGQSYEQYF - TRBV20-1 - TRBJ2-7
TGCGCCAGCAGCCAACAACAGGGTATGAACACTGAAGCTTTCTTT CASSQQQGMNTEAFF - TRBV4-3 few TRBJ1-1
TGTGCCAGTAGTATCCAGGGAAAATCACCCCTCCACTTT CASSIQGKSPLHF - TRBV19 - TRBJ1-6
TGTGCCAGCAGTCGGGACAGAGAAGAGACCCAGTACTTC CASSRDREETQYF TRBD1 TRBV6-5 - TRBJ2-5
TGTGCCAGCAGCCAAGATAGAGAACAGATCAATCAGCCCCAGCATTTT CASSQDREQINQPQHF - TRBV4-2 - TRBJ1-5